One and the same sample provided the 3 T cell receptor beta chains below, sequenced in a study of OX40 agonist ivuxolimab in advanced cancers. Here immunoSEQ multiplex PCR was the method, and the copy in TCRdb shows in-frame clones only, minus some. The table includes 90,000 to 120,000 clones, roughly 90% detected once. The starting material was CD4+ or CD8+ T cells sorted from blood, obtained in a trial of the OX40 agonist ivuxolimab. The source of these receptors is an adult with an advanced solid tumor such as melanoma, head and neck, liver or kidney cancer.

The rearrangement joins TRBV9 to TRBJ1-2, with D uncertain. CDR3 length equals 16 residues. V was trimmed by 3 bases and J by 3 bases, leaving 18 bases between them. Per germline, CDR1 SGDLS and CDR2 YYNGEE. CDR3 sequence (DNA): TGTGCCAGCAGCGCAACACGGCGGACCCAAGACTATGGCTACACCTTC. Translating gives CASSATRRTQDYGYTF.

The V and J genes are TRBV5-1 and TRBJ1-1, with D maybe TRBD1 (5 bases). The CDR3 covers 15 residues. Per the germline V gene, CDR1 is SGHRS and CDR2 is YFSETQ. The ends were cut back, 0 bases at V and 1 base at J, with 10 bases in the middle. CDR3 in amino acids: CASSLVSGRNTEAFF. As DNA, the CDR3 is TGCGCCAGCAGCTTGGTTTCGGGACGGAACACTGAAGCTTTCTTT.

This chain links TRBV5-1 with TRBJ2-7; 7 bases match TRBD1. Unmatched junction bases numbered 9, after V lost 5 bases and J lost 1 base. The CDR3 totals 15 residues. Germline CDR1 reads SGHRS; CDR2 reads YFSETQ. CDR3 sequence reads: CASRLGQAPSYEQYF. CDR3 in DNA: TGCGCCAGCAGACTAGGACAGGCTCCTTCCTACGAGCAGTACTTC.